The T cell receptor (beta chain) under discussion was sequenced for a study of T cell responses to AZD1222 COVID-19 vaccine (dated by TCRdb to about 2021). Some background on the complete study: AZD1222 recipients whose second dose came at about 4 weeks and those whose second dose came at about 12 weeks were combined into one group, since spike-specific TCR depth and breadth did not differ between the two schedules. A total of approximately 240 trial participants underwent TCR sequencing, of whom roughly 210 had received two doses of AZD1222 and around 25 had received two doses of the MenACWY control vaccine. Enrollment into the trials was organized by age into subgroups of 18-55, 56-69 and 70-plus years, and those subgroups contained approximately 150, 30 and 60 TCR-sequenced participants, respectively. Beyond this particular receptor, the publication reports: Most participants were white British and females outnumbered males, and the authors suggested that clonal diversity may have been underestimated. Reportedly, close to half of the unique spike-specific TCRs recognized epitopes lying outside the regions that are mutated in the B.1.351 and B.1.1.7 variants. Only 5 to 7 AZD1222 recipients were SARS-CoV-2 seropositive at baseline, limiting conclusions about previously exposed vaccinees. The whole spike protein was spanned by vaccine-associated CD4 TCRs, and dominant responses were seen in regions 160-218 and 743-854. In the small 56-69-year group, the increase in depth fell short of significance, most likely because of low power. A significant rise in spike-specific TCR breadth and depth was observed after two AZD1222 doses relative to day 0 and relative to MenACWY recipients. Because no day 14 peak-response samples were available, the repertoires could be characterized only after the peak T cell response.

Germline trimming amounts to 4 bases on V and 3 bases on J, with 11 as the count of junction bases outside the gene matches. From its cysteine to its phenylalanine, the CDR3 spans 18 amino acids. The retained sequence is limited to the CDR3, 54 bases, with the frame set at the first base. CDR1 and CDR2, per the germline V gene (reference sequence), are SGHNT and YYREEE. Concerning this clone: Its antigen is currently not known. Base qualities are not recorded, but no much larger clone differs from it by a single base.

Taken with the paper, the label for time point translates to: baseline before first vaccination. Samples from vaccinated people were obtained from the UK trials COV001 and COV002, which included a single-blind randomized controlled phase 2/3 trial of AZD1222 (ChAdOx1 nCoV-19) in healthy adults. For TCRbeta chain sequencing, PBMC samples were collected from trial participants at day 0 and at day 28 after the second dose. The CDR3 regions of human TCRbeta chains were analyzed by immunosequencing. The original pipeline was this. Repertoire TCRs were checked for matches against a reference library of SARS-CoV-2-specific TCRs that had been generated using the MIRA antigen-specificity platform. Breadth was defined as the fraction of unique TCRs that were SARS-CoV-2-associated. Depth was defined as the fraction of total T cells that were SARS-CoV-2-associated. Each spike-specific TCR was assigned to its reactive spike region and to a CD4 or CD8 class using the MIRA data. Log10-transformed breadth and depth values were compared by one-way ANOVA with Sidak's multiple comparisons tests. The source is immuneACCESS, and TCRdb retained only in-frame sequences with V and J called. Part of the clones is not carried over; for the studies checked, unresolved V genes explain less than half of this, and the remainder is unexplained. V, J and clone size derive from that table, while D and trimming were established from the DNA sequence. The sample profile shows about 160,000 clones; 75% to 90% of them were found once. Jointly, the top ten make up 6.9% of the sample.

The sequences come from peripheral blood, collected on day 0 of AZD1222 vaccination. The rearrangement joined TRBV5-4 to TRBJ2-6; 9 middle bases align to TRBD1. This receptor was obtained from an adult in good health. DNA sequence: TGTGCCAGCAGCGATAGGGACAGGGTCCGTTTTGGGGCCAACGTCCTGACTTTC. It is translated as CASSDRDRVRFGANVLTF. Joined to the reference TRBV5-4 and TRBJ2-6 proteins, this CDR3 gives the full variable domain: ETGVTQSPTHLIKTRGQQVTLRCSSQSGHNTVSWYQQALGQGPQFIFQYYREEENGRGNFPPRFSGLQFPNYSSELNVNALELDDSALYLCASSDRDRVRFGANVLTFGAGSRLTVL.